One T cell receptor (beta chain) is described in this entry. The sample originates from a study of technical replicates of blood from a handful of donors. There are 15 residues in the CDR3. Looked up from germline, CDR1 is SGHAT and CDR2 is FQNNGV. Trimming removed 7 bases from V and 5 bases from J, with 21 bases in between. Using immunoSEQ multiplex PCR, the repertoire was profiled, and TCRdb retains in-frame clones only, with some absent. The table has over 85,000 clones, over 90% seen once. Material for sequencing was T cells isolated from PBMCs. J is TRBJ2-7 and V is TRBV11-2, with D possibly being TRBD2 (5 bases). The TCR comes from a human donor in good health. The CDR3 DNA reads TGTGCCAGCACCTTCGGCGGCCTCCCGAGGGACGAGCAGTACTTC. This translates into CASTFGGLPRDEQYF.